This is a list of T cell receptor beta chains from one sample in a study of blood T cells in healthy people across ages. TCRdb redid the calling of the 5' RACE reads with MiXCR, one entry per CDR3 protein. The sample contains about 760,000 distinct CDR3 sequences, about 56% of which appear only once. The sequencing sample was made of blood. Every receptor here comes from a man aged 40-55 years in good health. Both conserved end residues are part of each CDR3. The order of the fields is V gene, D gene, clone size, J gene, CDR3 length, CDR3 DNA, CDR3 protein. D genes are given only for firm matches. Not every row has a clone size; where given, it reads once, few, many or a size class.

TRBV24-1,-,few,TRBJ1-2,16,TGTGCCACCAGTGATCCACGGCCGGGCAGGGTCTATGGCTACACCTTC,CATSDPRPGRVYGYTF
TRBV18,-,many,TRBJ1-1,14,TGTGCCAGCTCAAAGGGGCTCAGTGGGACTGAAGCTTTCTTT,CASSKGLSGTEAFF
TRBV7-9,TRBD2,-,TRBJ2-1,14,TGTGCCAGCAGCTTAACCGGACTAGCGGATGAGCAGTTCTTC,CASSLTGLADEQFF
TRBV12-5,TRBD1,-,TRBJ2-3,16,TGTGCTAGTGGTTTTACAGGGGGCTTTGGTACAGATACGCAGTATTTT,CASGFTGGFGTDTQYF
TRBV9,TRBD1,once,TRBJ2-7,17,TGTGCCAGCAGCGCTAGTCGCGGCACAGGGGGTTACTACGAGCAGTACTTC,CASSASRGTGGYYEQYF
TRBV24-1,TRBD1,-,TRBJ2-3,16,TGTGCCACCAGTGTCGTCAGGGGGCTGAGCACAGATACGCAGTATTTT,CATSVVRGLSTDTQYF
TRBV6-2/TRBV6-3,TRBD1,-,TRBJ2-7,16,TGTGCCAGCAGTTACCAGACAGGGAAAAGATACGGCGAGCAGTACTTC,CASSYQTGKRYGEQYF
TRBV20-1,-,-,TRBJ1-6,14,TGCAGTGCTAGTTCGGGGGATCCTAATTCACCCCTCCACTTT,CSASSGDPNSPLHF
TRBV7-7,TRBD1,-,TRBJ2-3,15,TGTGCTAGCAGCTTTCGGACAGGGGGCATGAATACGCAGTATTTT,CASSFRTGGMNTQYF
TRBV7-9,-,few,TRBJ2-7,14,TGTGCCAGCAGCTTAGGATCGGGGTACTACGAGCAGTACTTC,CASSLGSGYYEQYF
TRBV6-2/TRBV6-3,TRBD1,-,TRBJ2-7,11,TGTGCCAGCAGGAACAGGGGCGAGCAGTACTTC,CASRNRGEQYF
TRBV12-3/TRBV12-4,TRBD2,few,TRBJ2-1,16,TGTGCCAGCAGCCCCGCGGGTACTAGCGGGCCCAATGAGCAGTTCTTC,CASSPAGTSGPNEQFF
TRBV4-3,-,-,TRBJ2-5,15,TGCGCCAGCAGCCAAGTGCACGGGTACCAAGAGACCCAGTACTTC,CASSQVHGYQETQYF
TRBV15,-,-,TRBJ2-2,16,TGTGCCACCAGCAGCGTTGGGGGGATAGGGGACCGGGAGCTGTTTTTT,CATSSVGGIGDRELFF
TRBV27,-,-,TRBJ1-4,13,TGTGCCAGTTTAGGTCGGTTTAGTGAAAAACTGTTTTTT,CASLGRFSEKLFF
TRBV12-3/TRBV12-4,-,-,TRBJ2-5,13,TGTGCCAGCAGTTTTAGTGGTCTCGGGACCCAGTACTTC,CASSFSGLGTQYF
TRBV11-3,TRBD2,few,TRBJ2-5,15,TGTGCCAGCAGCTTTCCCGGACTAGGAGGCAATGAGCAGTACTTC,CASSFPGLGGNEQYF
TRBV6-6,-,-,TRBJ1-5,13,TGTGCCAGCAGACAGGACAGAAATCAGCCCCAGCATTTT,CASRQDRNQPQHF
TRBV3-1,TRBD1,-,TRBJ2-3,16,TGTGCCAGCAGCCGCCTGGCGGGACAGGGGGCAGATACGCAGTATTTT,CASSRLAGQGADTQYF
TRBV14,TRBD1,-,TRBJ1-5,15,TGTGCCAGCAGCCAAGATACAGGGGGCCCTCAGCCCCAGCATTTT,CASSQDTGGPQPQHF
TRBV20-1,-,-,TRBJ2-7,12,TGCAGTGTCACGCTCGCCAAGGGCGAGCAGTACTTC,CSVTLAKGEQYF
TRBV4-3,-,-,TRBJ1-2,14,TGCGCCAGCCCCGTTTGGTGGGGCTACCATGGCTACACCTTC,CASPVWWGYHGYTF